The 4 T cell receptor beta chains reported below all come from one sample, sequenced in a study of read filtering for tumor transcriptome and immune sequencing. The library was built from roughly 400 ng RNA with molecular barcoded adaptors for alpha/delta and beta/gamma chains. Each CDR3 protein gets one entry after TCRdb re-called the reads with MiXCR. Of around 140,000 distinct CDR3 sequences listed, approximately 13% were seen once; the top ten hold 8.4%. The sample taken for sequencing was a population of CD138-negative cells sorted from bone marrow. All receptors come from a donor over 35 with multiple myeloma.

Many counts were recorded for this clonotype. A junction end diverges from the germline sequence, so it may reflect a read error. This chain links TRBV12-3 or TRBV12-4 with TRBJ1-1; 9 nucleotides line up with TRBD1. The CDR3 is 20 residues long. CDR3 DNA: TGTGCCAGCAGCTTAGAGGTGGGGACAGGGAATTGGGCTAGGAACACTGAAGCTTTCTTT. Amino acid sequence: CASSLEVGTGNWARNTEAFF.

The table lists this clonotype with a few counts. A much larger clone differs by one base, so this may be a read error. V gene TRBV5-1 combines with J gene TRBJ2-1; D is uncertain. Germline assignment: CDR1 SGHRS and CDR2 YFSETQ. Trimming cost V 9 bases and J 4 bases, with 14 bases left between them. The CDR3 covers 13 residues. DNA of the CDR3: TGCGCCACCTGTGATGGCGGTTACAATGAGCAGTTCTTC. It encodes CATCDGGYNEQFF.

Many counts were recorded for this clonotype. The chain couples TRBV29-1 to TRBJ2-2, with D hard to call. CDR1 and CDR2 (germline): SQVTM, ANQGSEA. The CDR3 loop spans 13 amino acids. The ends were cut back, 6 bases at V and 5 bases at J, with 13 bases in the middle. CDR3 loop: CSVAPVGTGELFF. The CDR3 DNA reads as TGCAGCGTCGCCCCTGTTGGGACCGGGGAGCTGTTTTTT.

Ten or more counts support this clonotype. The gene calls are TRBV5-1 and TRBJ2-5; D call uncertain. Trimming removed 1 base at V and 0 bases at J, with 7 bases between. The CDR3 sequence is 14 residues long. The germline V gene has CDR1 SGHRS and CDR2 YFSETQ. The CDR3 DNA reads as TGCGCCAGCAGCTTGCAACGGTACCAAGAGACCCAGTACTTC. It is translated as CASSLQRYQETQYF.